This T cell receptor (beta chain) appears in the sequencing data of a study of blood T cell repertoires in COVID-19 (dated by TCRdb to about 2020). Looking at the study overall: Samples from collaborators originated in the United States, Italy and Spain and spanned both the acute and convalescent phases of COVID-19. The repertoires were released in a freely available public database intended as a resource for research on the immune response to SARS-CoV-2. The prospective study material was composed of cDNA or gDNA derived from T cells, B-cell-depleted T cells, or PBMCs. Nearly every sample came with metadata listing a de-identified subject ID, COVID-19 status, age in years and sex. Where HLA class I and class II types were available, the types were taken from metadata supplied by the sample provider, not from assay-based typing. The samples were drawn from the first 160 participants of the ongoing ImmuneRACE study and from 950 to 1,500 subjects provided by 6 global collaborators. Deeply sampled blood TCRbeta repertoires from subjects exposed to, actively infected with, or recovered from COVID-19 were included in the dataset.

Worth noting for this clone: Its antigen specificity is not known. Base qualities are missing; no much larger clone stands one base away.

The immunoSEQ Assay, a bias-controlled multiplex PCR, was used to amplify TCRbeta CDR3 regions from genomic DNA. The authors processed their data as follows. The number of nucleated cells in each sample was estimated from the amplification of reference gene primers within the assay. Sequence reads were collapsed and filtered to measure the absolute abundance of every unique TCRbeta CDR3 rearrangement. For each sample, productive Simpson clonality was calculated as the square root of Simpson's diversity index across productive rearrangements. Here the immuneACCESS table is served through TCRdb, limited to in-frame sequences with V and J called. Missing clones are a known gap in these copies; in checked studies unresolved V genes cover under half, and the rest lacks a known reason. The DNA gave D and trimming, while V, J and clone size come from that table. Within this sample are around 150,000 clones, with around 86% of them counted one time only. Approximately 3.5% of the sample is in the top ten clones.

Spanning cysteine to phenylalanine, the CDR3 consists of 15 amino acids. The DNA shown is the 45-base CDR3, in frame from base 1. Relative to germline, V is missing 6 bases and J is missing 0 bases, with 5 bases of the junction outside any gene match. Reading the germline V gene (reference sequence) gives CDR1 LNHDA and CDR2 SQIVND. General conclusions and limits of the study: The amount of clinical and demographic metadata varied by source and participant and was provided uncurated.

Collaborating institutions collected whole blood in K2EDTA tubes following their own protocols. For TCRbeta analysis, collaborator samples were shipped as frozen whole blood, as isolated PBMCs, or as DNA extracted from either sample type. Material for sequencing was peripheral blood. This receptor was obtained from a man between 65 and 80 years old with acute or convalescent COVID-19. The chain is made from TRBV19 and TRBJ1-5; TRBD1 aligns with 7 central bases. Here is the DNA: TGTGCCAGTAGGAGGGGACAGTATAGCAATCAGCCCCAGCATTTT. This sequence encodes CASRRGQYSNQPQHF. With the rest looked up from the reference TRBV19 and TRBJ1-5 genes rather than sequenced, the full variable domain is DGGITQSPKYLFRKEGQNVTLSCEQNLNHDAMYWYRQDPGQGLRLIYYSQIVNDFQKGDIAEGYSVSREKKESFPLTVTSAQKNPTAFYLCASRRGQYSNQPQHFGDGTRLSIL.